These 5 T cell receptor beta chains were all obtained from the same sample, sequenced in a study of glioma-infiltrating T cells. Using RNA template, CDR3s of TCR alpha and beta were amplified with iRepertoire arm-PCR. In TCRdb, the multiplex PCR reads were re-called with MiXCR into one record per CDR3 protein. Among some 1,100 distinct CDR3 sequences, under 30% were seen once, and the ten largest hold roughly 13%. The sequenced material came from glioma tissue, nonneoplastic brain tissue, or PBMCs (not recorded which). These receptors were obtained from a human donor with low-grade glioma or glioblastoma, undergoing nonglioma brain surgery, or in good health (not recorded which).

This clonotype was counted once. This beta chain is a stray read from a library made for alpha chains; its abundance is not meaningful. The V call is TRBV3-1, the J call TRBJ2-1; 8 nucleotides line up with TRBD1. This CDR3 spans 13 amino acids. Trimming cost V 1 base and J 11 bases; bases outside gene matches: 4. Germline-derived CDR1 and CDR2 are LGHDT and YNNKEL (reference sequence). This CDR3 reads CASSQVQGAKQFF. DNA for the CDR3: TGTGCCAGCAGCCAAGTCCAGGGGGCGAAGCAGTTCTTC.

This clonotype turned up a few times. As an off-target read in a library built for alpha chains, this beta chain has a frequency of little significance. This chain links TRBV20-1 with TRBJ2-7; 12 bases align to TRBD1. This CDR3 has 19 residues. Looked up from germline, CDR1 is DFQATT and CDR2 is SNEGSKA (reference sequence). The V and J ends lost 1 base and 2 bases, in that order; junction bases with no gene match: 15. CDR3 sequence: CSARARDRGRLAGTYEQYF. In nucleotides, the CDR3 is TGCAGTGCTAGAGCCCGGGACAGGGGGCGACTAGCGGGCACCTACGAGCAGTACTTC.

About this clonotype: As an off-target read in a library built for alpha chains, this beta chain has a frequency of little significance. This chain links TRBV6-2 or TRBV6-3 with TRBJ2-7, with no clear D. The germline CDR1 and CDR2 sequences are MNHEY and SVGEGT. V was pared by 4 bases and J by 0 bases, with 7 bases between. The CDR3 is 13 residues long. The CDR3 sequence is CASSFRVSYEQYV. The DNA for the CDR3 is TGTGCCAGCAGTTTTCGGGTCTCCTACGAGCAGTACGTC.

This clonotype has more than one count but fewer than ten. This beta chain slipped into a library made for alpha chains as a stray read, so its size is not meaningful. This chain joins TRBV28 and TRBJ2-7, with 7 bases fitting TRBD2. Looked up from germline, CDR1 is MDHEN and CDR2 is SYDVKM. The CDR3 is 12 residues long. The ends lost 6 bases at V and 5 bases at J; junction bases unmatched: 4. The DNA of the CDR3 is TGTGCCAGCAGCTTAGCGGGTAACGAGCAGTACTTC. Protein sequence: CASSLAGNEQYF. Variable domain in full (rest from reference TRBV28 and TRBJ2-7): DVKVTQSSRYLVKRTGEKVFLECVQDMDHENMFWYRQDPGLGLRLIYFSYDVKMKEKGDIPEGYSVSREKKERFSLILESASTNQTSMYLCASSLAGNEQYFGPGTRLTVT.

This clonotype was counted only a few times. The library was designed around alpha chains, so this beta chain is a stray read whose abundance carries little weight. The chain combines TRBV27 with TRBJ2-1; maybe TRBD1 (6 bases). CDR3 size: 13 residues. V lost 2 bases and J lost 8, with 10 bases in between. Germline values: CDR1 MNHEY, CDR2 SMNVEV (reference sequence). The CDR3 nucleotides are TGTGCCAGCAGTTTACAGGGGAACGATGAGCAGTTCTTC. It specifies CASSLQGNDEQFF.